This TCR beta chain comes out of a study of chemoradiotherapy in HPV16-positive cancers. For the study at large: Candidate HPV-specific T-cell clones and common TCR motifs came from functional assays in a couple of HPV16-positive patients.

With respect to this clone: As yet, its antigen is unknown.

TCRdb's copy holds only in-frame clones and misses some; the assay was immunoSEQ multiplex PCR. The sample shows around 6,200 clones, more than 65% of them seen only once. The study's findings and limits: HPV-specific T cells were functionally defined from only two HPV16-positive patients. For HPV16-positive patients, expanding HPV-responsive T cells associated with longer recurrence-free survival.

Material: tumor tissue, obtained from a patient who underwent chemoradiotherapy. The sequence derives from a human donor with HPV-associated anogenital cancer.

The chain's CDR3 is CASSIGTGASISYGYTF. CDR3 nucleotide sequence: TGTGCCAGTAGTATTGGGACAGGGGCCTCGATCTCCTATGGCTACACCTTC. This chain links TRBV19 with TRBJ1-2, with 10 bases identical to TRBD1. Losses at the gene ends were 3 bases for V and 4 bases for J; bases not matched to a gene: 11. The CDR3 length is 17 residues. Per germline, CDR1 LNHDA and CDR2 SQIVND (reference sequence). The full variable domain, in which reference TRBV19 and TRBJ1-2 provide the parts outside the CDR3, is DGGITQSPKYLFRKEGQNVTLSCEQNLNHDAMYWYRQDPGQGLRLIYYSQIVNDFQKGDIAEGYSVSREKKESFPLTVTSAQKNPTAFYLCASSIGTGASISYGYTFGSGTRLTVV.